This entry lists 21 T cell receptor beta chains sequenced from one sample in a study of human T cells and chemical hapten exposure. Total RNA was isolated from unfractionated whole blood. Individual cDNA molecules (in the library) carried attached unique molecular identifiers. MiXCR was run by TCRdb on the reads, yielding one entry per CDR3 protein. The table lists fewer than 150,000 distinct CDR3 sequences, about 7.7% of them singletons, with over 1.1% in the top ten. Material for sequencing was whole blood. The receptors here all came from a human donor in good health. Some clones in this sample may be carry-over from other donors' samples.

This clonotype was found a few times. The rearrangement uses TRBV19 and TRBJ1-1; 8 nucleotides match TRBD1. Trimming removed 7 bases from V and 1 base from J; junction bases left unmatched: 5. This CDR3 spans 14 amino acids. From germline, CDR1 is LNHDA and CDR2 SQIVND (reference sequence). The CDR3 is CASNWDRPNTEAFF. CDR3 DNA sequence: TGTGCCAGTAACTGGGACAGGCCGAACACTGAAGCTTTCTTT.

The chain couples TRBV20-1 to TRBJ1-2; TRBD1 matches 9 bases. Germline loops: CDR1 DFQATT, CDR2 SNEGSKA (reference sequence). Unmatched junction bases numbered 10, after V lost 5 bases and J lost 3 bases. This CDR3 is 15 amino acids long. DNA of the CDR3: TGCAGTGCTGGATTGACCGGGACAGGGCACTATGGCTACACCTTC. Protein product: CSAGLTGTGHYGYTF.

In its sample, this clonotype was seen many times. CDR3 sequence (DNA): TGTGCCAGCAGCCAAGATAATGCTATAGCCAAAAACATTCAGTACTTC. It codes for CASSQDNAIAKNIQYF. The chain recombines TRBV4-2 with TRBJ2-4; D not certain. The germline V and J ends were trimmed by 0 bases and 0 bases, with 9 bases remaining between them. The CDR3 length is 16 residues. Germline-derived CDR1 and CDR2 are LGHNA and YNFKEQ.

This clonotype was seen at least ten times. The chain links TRBV27 to TRBJ2-7, with a tentative D call TRBD1 (5 bases). This CDR3 comprises 14 residues. V lost 3 bases and J lost 0, with 9 bases in between. The germline gives CDR1 MNHEY, CDR2 SMNVEV (reference sequence). Written as DNA, the CDR3 is TGTGCCAGCAGTTTGGGGCTGTCCTCCTACGAGCAGTACTTC. Translating gives CASSLGLSSYEQYF.

The chain has TRBV6-5 and TRBJ2-1; D gene ambiguous. The germline V gene encodes CDR1 MNHEY and CDR2 SVGAGI. The CDR3 has 14 amino acids. V lost 2 bases to trimming and J lost 1 base, with 6 bases between them. The CDR3, as DNA: TGTGCCAGCAGTTACCGCGAGTCCTACAATGAGCAGTTCTTC. The encoded protein is CASSYRESYNEQFF.

This clonotype was observed a handful of times. The chain combines TRBV12-3 or TRBV12-4 with TRBJ2-5, with 13 positions matching TRBD2. V lost 5 bases to trimming and J lost 1 base; unmatched junction nucleotides: 4. This CDR3 has 16 amino acids. For the CDR3, the DNA is TGTGCCAGCAGTGATACTAGCGGGAGGGCCCAAGAGACCCAGTACTTC. This codes for CASSDTSGRAQETQYF.

This rearrangement joins TRBV9 to TRBJ2-5; TRBD1 is a possible D gene (6 bases). Trimming pared 3 bases from V and 5 bases from J, leaving 14 bases between. CDR1 SGDLS and CDR2 YYNGEE come from the germline V gene. The CDR3 length is 14 residues. CDR3 protein: CASSATQGRETQYF. The DNA of the CDR3 is TGTGCCAGCAGCGCGACACAGGGTAGGGAGACCCAGTACTTC. Supplemented by reference TRBV9 and TRBJ2-5, the full variable domain reads DSGVTQTPKHLITATGQRVTLRCSPRSGDLSVYWYQQSLDQGLQFLIQYYNGEERAKGNILERFSAQQFPDLHSELNLSSLELGDSALYFCASSATQGRETQYFGPGTRLLVL.

The genes are TRBV10-3 and TRBJ1-4; TRBD1 aligns across 9 bases. The CDR3 covers 13 residues. Germline trimming cut 6 bases from V and 8 bases from J; bases unmatched to any gene: 4. CDR1 and CDR2 (germline): ENHRY, SYGVKD. In nucleotides, the CDR3 is TGTGCCATCAGGGGACAGGGTAACGAAAAACTGTTTTTT. Encoded protein: CAIRGQGNEKLFF.

This clonotype was counted a few times. The rearrangement uses TRBV25-1 and TRBJ1-3; D gene unclear. The CDR3 contains 14 residues. Trimming stripped 2 bases from V and 0 bases from J, with 5 bases between. CDR1 and CDR2 (germline): MGHDK, SYGVNS. CDR3 region: CASSEERSGNTIYF. The CDR3 DNA reads as TGTGCCAGCAGTGAAGAGCGCTCTGGAAACACCATATATTTT.

This clonotype has only a few counts. The J gene is TRBJ1-3, the V gene TRBV29-1, with D possibly TRBD1 on 5 matching bases. V was pared by 1 base and J by 1 base, with 11 bases between. Looked up from germline, CDR1 is SQVTM and CDR2 is ANQGSEA. The CDR3 runs to 15 residues. The chain's CDR3 is CSVEAGDPSGNTIYF. As DNA, the CDR3 is TGCAGCGTTGAAGCGGGGGACCCGTCTGGAAACACCATATATTTT.

This clonotype was recorded at least ten times. The chain uses TRBV9 and TRBJ2-2; 7 bases fit TRBD2. Germline V gene sequence: CDR1 SGDLS, CDR2 YYNGEE. The ends lost 0 bases at V and 2 bases at J; junction bases unmatched: 4. CDR3 length: 16 residues. The DNA for the CDR3 is TGTGCCAGCAGCGTAGGGGCTAGCGGAAACACCGGGGAGCTGTTTTTT. Its protein is CASSVGASGNTGELFF.

The chain has TRBV5-5 and TRBJ1-1; D might be TRBD1 (5 bases). CDR1 and CDR2 (germline): SGHKS, YYEKEE (reference sequence). The length of the CDR3 is 14 residues. V lost 1 base to trimming and J lost 6 bases, with 13 bases between them. Written as DNA, the CDR3 is TGTGCCAGCAGCTTGTACTCCCAGGGCTCTGAAGCTTTCTTT. This translates into CASSLYSQGSEAFF.

This clonotype was seen repeatedly, ten times or more. The V call is TRBV15, the J call TRBJ2-5; no reliable D call. Per the germline V gene, CDR1 is LNHNV and CDR2 is YYDKDF (reference sequence). V was trimmed by 0 bases and J by 5 bases, leaving 10 bases between them. The CDR3 loop spans 14 amino acids. This CDR3 is CATSRDPGGETQYF. CDR3 coding DNA: TGTGCCACCAGCAGAGACCCCGGTGGGGAGACCCAGTACTTC.

This clonotype was detected many times. V is TRBV3-1 and J is TRBJ2-1, with 11 bases fitting TRBD2. Germline V gene sequence: CDR1 LGHDT, CDR2 YNNKEL (reference sequence). After removal of 5 bases from V and 4 bases from J, the junction contained 4 bases not matched to a gene. The CDR3 runs 15 residues. The CDR3 DNA is TGTGCCAGCAGCTTAGGGACTAGCGGATACAATGAGCAGTTCTTC. Protein product: CASSLGTSGYNEQFF.

This clonotype occurred a few times. The gene calls are TRBV27 and TRBJ1-5, with D unresolved. V was shortened by 2 bases and J by 2 bases, with 10 bases between the two germline ends. The CDR3 is 15 residues long. In germline, CDR1 is MNHEY, CDR2 SMNVEV (reference sequence). CDR3 amino acids: CASSLGGYGNQPQHF. Here the CDR3 DNA reads TGTGCCAGCAGTTTAGGAGGATATGGCAATCAGCCCCAGCATTTT.

This clonotype has a handful of counts. The chain couples TRBV24-1 to TRBJ2-5, with D tentatively TRBD2 (6 bases). V gave up 3 bases and J gave up 0 bases, with 7 bases separating them. The CDR3 covers 14 residues. Germline V lookup: CDR1 KGHDR, CDR2 SFDVKD. The CDR3 sequence is CATSDGRYQETQYF. The CDR3 DNA reads TGTGCCACCAGTGATGGGAGGTACCAAGAGACCCAGTACTTC.

This clonotype was counted only a few times. The chain carries TRBV4-1 and TRBJ2-7; either TRBD1 or TRBD2 may fit D (5 bases each). Germline loops: CDR1 MGHRA, CDR2 YSYEKL. The CDR3 totals 12 residues. The V and J ends lost 0 bases and 5 bases respectively, with 5 bases between them. CDR3 nucleotide sequence: TGCGCCAGCAGCCAAGAGGGGGACGAGCAGTACTTC. This codes for CASSQEGDEQYF.

This clonotype was seen a handful of times. The rearrangement links TRBV11-2 to TRBJ2-4, with 8 bases matching TRBD2. Germline V gene sequence: CDR1 SGHAT, CDR2 FQNNGV. Germline trimming cut 3 bases from V and 0 bases from J; bases unmatched to any gene: 7. The CDR3 extends over 17 amino acids. The chain's CDR3 is CASSFDTSGLAKNIQYF. The CDR3 nucleotides read TGTGCCAGCAGCTTCGACACTAGCGGTTTAGCCAAAAACATTCAGTACTTC.

This clonotype has just a few counts. The V call is TRBV2, the J call TRBJ2-3; 7 bases fit TRBD2. CDR3 length: 16 amino acids. V was pared by 4 bases and J by 2 bases, with 9 bases of the junction left unmatched. The germline CDR1 and CDR2 sequences are SNHLY and FYNNEI. DNA of the CDR3: TGTGCCAGCAGTGGGGACCGGGACTATTTCACAGATACGCAGTATTTT. Amino acids: CASSGDRDYFTDTQYF.

This clonotype was found a few times. The chain uses TRBV11-2 and TRBJ1-4, with TRBD1 identical over 7 bases. V was clipped by 0 bases and J by 8 bases; unmatched bases: 6. Germline CDR1 reads SGHAT; CDR2 reads FQNNGV. CDR3 size: 15 residues. CDR3 DNA: TGTGCCAGCAGCTTAGAGCCAGGGGGTCGGGAAAAACTGTTTTTT. It is translated as CASSLEPGGREKLFF.

This clonotype was seen more than once but under ten times. This chain connects TRBV7-9 to TRBJ2-1; 10 bases line up with TRBD2. V was pared by 8 bases and J by 5 bases, with 3 bases of the junction left unmatched. The CDR3 is 13 residues long. The V gene's germline CDR1 is SEHNR and CDR2 FQNEAQ (reference sequence). CDR3 region: CASGTSVDNEQFF. CDR3 DNA sequence: TGTGCCAGCGGGACTAGCGTCGACAATGAGCAGTTCTTC.